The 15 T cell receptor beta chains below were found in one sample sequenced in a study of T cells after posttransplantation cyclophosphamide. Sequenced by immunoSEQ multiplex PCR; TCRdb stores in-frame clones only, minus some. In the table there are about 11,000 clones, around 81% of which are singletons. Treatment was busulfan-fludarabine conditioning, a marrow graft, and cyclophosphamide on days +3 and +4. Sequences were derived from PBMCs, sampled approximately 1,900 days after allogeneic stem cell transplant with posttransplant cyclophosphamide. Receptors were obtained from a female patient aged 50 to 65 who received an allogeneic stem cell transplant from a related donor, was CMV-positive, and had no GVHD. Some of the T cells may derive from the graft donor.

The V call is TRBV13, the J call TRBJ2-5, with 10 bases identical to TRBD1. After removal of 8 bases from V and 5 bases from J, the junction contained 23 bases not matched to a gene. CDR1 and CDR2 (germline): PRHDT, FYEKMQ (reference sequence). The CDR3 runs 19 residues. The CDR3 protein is CASHRLYMGPGQGRETQYF. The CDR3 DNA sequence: TGTGCCAGCCATCGGCTATATATGGGGCCGGGACAGGGGAGGGAGACCCAGTACTTC. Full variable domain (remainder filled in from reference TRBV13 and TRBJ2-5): AAGVIQSPRHLIKEKRETATLKCYPIPRHDTVYWYQQGPGQDPQFLISFYEKMQSDKGSIPDRFSAQQFSDYHSELNMSSLELGDSALYFCASHRLYMGPGQGRETQYFGPGTRLLVL.

CDR3 residues: CASSFVRGEGEQYF. The CDR3 coding sequence is TGTGCCAGCAGCTTTGTAAGGGGCGAAGGCGAGCAGTACTTC. The rearrangement joins TRBV7-5 to TRBJ2-7; TRBD1 is the table's D call, not checked against the DNA. TRBV7-5 is deemed a pseudogene. The length of the CDR3 is 14 residues.

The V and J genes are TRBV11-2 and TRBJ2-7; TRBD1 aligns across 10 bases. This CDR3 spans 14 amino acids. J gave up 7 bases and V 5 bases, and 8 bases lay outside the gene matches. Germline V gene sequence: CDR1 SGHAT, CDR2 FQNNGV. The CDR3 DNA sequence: TGTGCCAGCAGCACCGGGACAGGGGTTGGAGAGCAGTACTTC. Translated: CASSTGTGVGEQYF.

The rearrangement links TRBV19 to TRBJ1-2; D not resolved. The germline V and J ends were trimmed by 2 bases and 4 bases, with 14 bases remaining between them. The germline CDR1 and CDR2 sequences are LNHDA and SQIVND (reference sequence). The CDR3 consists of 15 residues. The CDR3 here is CASSISAGSGYGYTF. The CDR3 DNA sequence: TGTGCCAGTAGTATAAGTGCCGGATCGGGCTATGGCTACACCTTC.

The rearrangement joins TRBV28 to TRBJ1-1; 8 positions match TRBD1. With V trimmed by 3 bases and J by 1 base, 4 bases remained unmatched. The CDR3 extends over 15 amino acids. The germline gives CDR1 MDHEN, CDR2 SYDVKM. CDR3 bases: TGTGCCAGCAGTTTTCCAGGGGGCGCGAACACTGAAGCTTTCTTT. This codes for CASSFPGGANTEAFF.

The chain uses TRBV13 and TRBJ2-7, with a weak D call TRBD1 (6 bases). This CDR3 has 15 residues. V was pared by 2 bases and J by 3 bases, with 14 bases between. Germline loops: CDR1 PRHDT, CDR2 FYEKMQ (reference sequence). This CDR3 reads CASSLYRDKNYEQYF. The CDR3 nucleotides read TGTGCCAGCAGCTTATACAGGGATAAAAACTACGAGCAGTACTTC. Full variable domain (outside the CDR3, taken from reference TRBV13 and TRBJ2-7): AAGVIQSPRHLIKEKRETATLKCYPIPRHDTVYWYQQGPGQDPQFLISFYEKMQSDKGSIPDRFSAQQFSDYHSELNMSSLELGDSALYFCASSLYRDKNYEQYFGPGTRLTVT.

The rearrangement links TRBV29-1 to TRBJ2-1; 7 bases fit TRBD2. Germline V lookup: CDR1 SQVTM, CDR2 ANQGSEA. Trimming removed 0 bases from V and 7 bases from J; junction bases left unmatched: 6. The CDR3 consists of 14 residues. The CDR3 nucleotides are TGCAGCGTTGAAGATCGGCGGGAGAGGAATGAGCAGTTCTTC. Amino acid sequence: CSVEDRRERNEQFF.

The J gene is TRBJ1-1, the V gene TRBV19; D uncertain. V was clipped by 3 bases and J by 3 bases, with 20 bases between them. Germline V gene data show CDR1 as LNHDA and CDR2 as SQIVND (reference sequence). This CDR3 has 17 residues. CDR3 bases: TGTGCCAGTAGTATGAGGAGGTCCCCCTCAAAACACACTGAAGCTTTCTTT. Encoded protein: CASSMRRSPSKHTEAFF.

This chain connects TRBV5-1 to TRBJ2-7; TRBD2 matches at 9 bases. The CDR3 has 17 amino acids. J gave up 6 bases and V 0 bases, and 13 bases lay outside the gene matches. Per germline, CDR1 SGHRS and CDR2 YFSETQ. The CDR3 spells CASSLGTAGTSFGEQYF. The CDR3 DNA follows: TGCGCCAGCAGCTTGGGGACAGCCGGGACTAGCTTTGGCGAGCAGTACTTC.

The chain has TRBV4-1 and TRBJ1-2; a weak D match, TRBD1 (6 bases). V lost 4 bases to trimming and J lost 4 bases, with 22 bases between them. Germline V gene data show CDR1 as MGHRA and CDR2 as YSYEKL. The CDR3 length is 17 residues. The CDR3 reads CASSPSPEQDSAYGYTF. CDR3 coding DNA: TGCGCCAGCAGCCCGAGCCCGGAGCAGGACAGCGCCTATGGCTACACCTTC.

The CDR3 reads CASSQRTENNEQFF. DNA of the CDR3: TGTGCCAGCAGCCAGAGGACAGAGAACAATGAGCAGTTCTTC. The chain employs TRBV11-3 and TRBJ2-1; possibly TRBD1 for D (6 bases). V gave up 5 bases and J gave up 5 bases, with 13 bases separating them. CDR1 and CDR2 (germline): SGHNT, YENEEA. The CDR3 is 14 amino acids.

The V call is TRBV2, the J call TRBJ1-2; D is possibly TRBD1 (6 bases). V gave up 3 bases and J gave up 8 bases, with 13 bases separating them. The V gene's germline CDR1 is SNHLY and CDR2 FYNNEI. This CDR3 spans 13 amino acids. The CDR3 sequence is CASSDGGRVGYTF. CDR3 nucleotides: TGTGCCAGCAGTGACGGGGGGCGGGTCGGCTACACCTTC. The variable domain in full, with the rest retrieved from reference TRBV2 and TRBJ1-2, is EPEVTQTPSHQVTQMGQEVILRCVPISNHLYFYWYRQILGQKVEFLVSFYNNEISEKSEIFDDQFSVERPDGSNFTLKIRSTKLEDSAMYFCASSDGGRVGYTFGSGTRLTVV.

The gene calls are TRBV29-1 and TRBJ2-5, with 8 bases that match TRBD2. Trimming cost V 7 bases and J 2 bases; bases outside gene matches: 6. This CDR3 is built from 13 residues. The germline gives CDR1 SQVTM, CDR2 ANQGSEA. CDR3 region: CSALPGGQETQYF. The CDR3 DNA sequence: TGCAGCGCCCTACCGGGGGGGCAAGAGACCCAGTACTTC.

CDR3: CASSPRTGEPYGYTF. CDR3 bases: TGTGCCAGCTCACCAAGGACAGGGGAGCCTTATGGCTACACCTTC. This chain connects TRBV18 to TRBJ1-2; 9 bases are a match to TRBD1. This CDR3 is 15 amino acids long. Trimming cost V 2 bases and J 5 bases; bases outside gene matches: 6. Germline CDR1 and CDR2: KGHSH and LQKENI.

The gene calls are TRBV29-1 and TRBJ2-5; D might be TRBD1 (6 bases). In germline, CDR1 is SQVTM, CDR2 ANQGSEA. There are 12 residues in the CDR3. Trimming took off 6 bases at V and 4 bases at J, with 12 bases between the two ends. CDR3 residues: CSVITGRETQYF. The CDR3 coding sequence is TGCAGCGTGATAACAGGGCGAGAGACCCAGTACTTC.